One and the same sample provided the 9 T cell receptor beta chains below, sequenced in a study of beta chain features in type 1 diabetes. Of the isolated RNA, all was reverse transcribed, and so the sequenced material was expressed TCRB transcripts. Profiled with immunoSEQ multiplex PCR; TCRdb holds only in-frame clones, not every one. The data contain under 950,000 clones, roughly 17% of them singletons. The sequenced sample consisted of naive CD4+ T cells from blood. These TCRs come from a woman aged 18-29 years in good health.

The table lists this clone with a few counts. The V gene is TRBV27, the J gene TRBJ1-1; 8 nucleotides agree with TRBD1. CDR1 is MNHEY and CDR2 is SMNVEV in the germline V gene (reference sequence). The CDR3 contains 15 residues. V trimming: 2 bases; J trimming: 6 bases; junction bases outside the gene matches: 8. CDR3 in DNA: TGTGCCAGCAGTTTACAGGGGGCGCCCGGTTCTGAAGCTTTCTTT. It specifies CASSLQGAPGSEAFF.

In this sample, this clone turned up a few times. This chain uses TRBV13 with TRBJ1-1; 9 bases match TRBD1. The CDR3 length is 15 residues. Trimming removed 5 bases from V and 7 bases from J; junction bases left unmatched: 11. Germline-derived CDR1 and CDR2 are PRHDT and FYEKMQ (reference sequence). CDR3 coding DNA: TGTGCCAGCAGCCTTCTGCGGACAGGGGAGGATGAAGCTTTCTTT. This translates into CASSLLRTGEDEAFF. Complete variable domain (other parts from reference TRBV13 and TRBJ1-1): AAGVIQSPRHLIKEKRETATLKCYPIPRHDTVYWYQQGPGQDPQFLISFYEKMQSDKGSIPDRFSAQQFSDYHSELNMSSLELGDSALYFCASSLLRTGEDEAFFGQGTRLTVV.

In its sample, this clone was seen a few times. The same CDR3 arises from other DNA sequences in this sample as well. The CDR3 sequence is CSVAENSNQPQHF. CDR3 DNA: TGCAGCGTCGCCGAAAATAGCAATCAGCCCCAGCATTTT. The genes are TRBV29-1 and TRBJ1-5; D is unclear. The V gene lost 6 bases and the J gene lost 0 bases, with 9 bases spanning the gap. The CDR3 totals 13 residues. The V gene's germline CDR1 is SQVTM and CDR2 ANQGSEA. The full variable domain, rest sourced from reference TRBV29-1 and TRBJ1-5, is SAVISQKPSRDICQRGTSLTIQCQVDSQVTMMFWYRQQPGQSLTLIATANQGSEATYESGFVIDKFPISRPNLTFSTLTVSNMSPEDSSIYLCSVAENSNQPQHFGDGTRLSIL.

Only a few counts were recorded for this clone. The CDR3 region is CASSFLGPGDEQYF. The CDR3 DNA follows: TGTGCCAGCAGCTTTCTAGGACCGGGCGACGAGCAGTACTTC. The chain has TRBV5-6 and TRBJ2-7; the D is unclear. The V end lost 2 bases, the J end lost 5 bases, and 14 bases lay between the germline ends. Germline V gene sequence: CDR1 SGHDT, CDR2 YYEEEE. The CDR3 is 14 amino acids.

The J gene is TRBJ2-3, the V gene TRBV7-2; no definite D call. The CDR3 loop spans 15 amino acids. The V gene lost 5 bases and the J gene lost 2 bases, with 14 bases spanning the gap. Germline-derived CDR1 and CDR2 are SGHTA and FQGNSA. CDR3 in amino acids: CASSPRGPITDTQYF. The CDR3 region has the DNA TGTGCCAGCAGCCCTAGAGGCCCTATCACAGATACGCAGTATTTT.

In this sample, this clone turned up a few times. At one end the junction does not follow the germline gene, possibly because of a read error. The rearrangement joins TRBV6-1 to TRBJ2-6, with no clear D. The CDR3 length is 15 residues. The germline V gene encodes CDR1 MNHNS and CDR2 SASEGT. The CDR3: CAISAPPTGANVLTF. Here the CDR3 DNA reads TGTGCCATCAGTGCCCCCCCGACTGGGGCCAACGTCCTGACTTTC.

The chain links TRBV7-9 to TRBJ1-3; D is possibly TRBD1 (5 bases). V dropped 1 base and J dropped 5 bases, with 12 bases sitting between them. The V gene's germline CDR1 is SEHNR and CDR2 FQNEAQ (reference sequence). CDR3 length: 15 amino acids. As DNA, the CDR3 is TGTGCCAGCAGCTTAGTCTCACAGGAGAGAAACACCATATATTTT. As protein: CASSLVSQERNTIYF.

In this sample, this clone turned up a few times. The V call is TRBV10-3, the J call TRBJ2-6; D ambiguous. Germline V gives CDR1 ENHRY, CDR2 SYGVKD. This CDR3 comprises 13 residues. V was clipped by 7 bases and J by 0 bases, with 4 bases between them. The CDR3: CAIKSSGANVLTF. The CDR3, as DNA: TGTGCCATCAAAAGCTCTGGGGCCAACGTCCTGACTTTC.

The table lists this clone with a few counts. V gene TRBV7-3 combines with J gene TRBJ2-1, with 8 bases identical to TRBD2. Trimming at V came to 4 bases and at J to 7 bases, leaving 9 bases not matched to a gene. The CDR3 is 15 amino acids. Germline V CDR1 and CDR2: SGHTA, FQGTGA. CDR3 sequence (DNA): TGTGCCAGCAGCTCCACCGGGACTAGGTTGAATGAGCAGTTCTTC. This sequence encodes CASSSTGTRLNEQFF.